These 11 T cell receptor beta chains were all obtained from the same sample, sequenced in a study of blood T cell repertoires in COVID-19 (dated by TCRdb to the early 2020s). The library was generated by the immunoSEQ multiplex PCR assay. What TCRdb holds here is the immuneACCESS table cut down to in-frame rearrangements. Part of the clones is not present; checked against another copy, under half of the missing clones reflect an unresolved V gene, and the others are unexplained. The sample has about 260,000 clones on record, 75% to 90% of them singletons. The ten largest clones capture 3% to 4.5% of the sample. The specimen sequenced was peripheral blood. These receptor sequences come from a woman between 40 and 55 years old with acute or convalescent COVID-19.

The rearrangement uses TRBV21-1 and TRBJ1-4; the table's D gene call, TRBD1, was not cross checked with the DNA. TRBV21-1 is tagged as a pseudogene. This CDR3 contains 14 residues. CDR3 DNA sequence: TGTGCCAGCAGCACTCCGGGACAGGGAAGAAAACTGTTTTTT. Protein product: CASSTPGQGRKLFF.

J is TRBJ2-3 and V is TRBV6-5; 8 positions agree with TRBD2. V dropped 11 bases and J dropped 4; count of bases not matched to a gene: 5. Germline lookup yields CDR1 MNHEY and CDR2 SVGAGI. CDR3 length: 12 amino acids. The CDR3, as DNA: TGTGCCGGGGGCGGGGGGTCAGATACGCAGTATTTT. It is translated as CAGGGGSDTQYF.

The chain couples TRBV3-1 (or the pseudogene TRBV3-2) to TRBJ2-2; 9 bases match TRBD2. Germline loops: CDR1 LGHDT, CDR2 YNNKEL (reference sequence). The CDR3 has 16 residues. The V and J ends lost 3 bases and 5 bases, in that order; junction bases with no gene match: 7. CDR3 in DNA: TGTGCCAGCAGCCACCTCGCGGGGGGGCATACCGGGGAGCTGTTTTTT. Translating gives CASSHLAGGHTGELFF.

The rearrangement uses TRBV2 and TRBJ2-4, with 11 nucleotides matching TRBD1. In germline, CDR1 is SNHLY, CDR2 FYNNEI. The length of the CDR3 is 17 residues. V dropped 7 bases and J dropped 0; count of bases not matched to a gene: 8. The CDR3, as DNA: TGTGCCAGCATTCGGGACAGGGGGTCCCTAGCCAAAAACATTCAGTACTTC. Protein product: CASIRDRGSLAKNIQYF.

J is TRBJ2-3 and V is TRBV3-1 (or the pseudogene TRBV3-2), with D perhaps matching TRBD2 (6 bases). Germline CDR1 LGHDT, CDR2 YNNKEL (reference sequence). The V end was cut by 3 bases, the J end by 4 bases, with 14 bases between. There are 15 residues in the CDR3. The CDR3 DNA reads TGTGCCAGCAGCCAGGGAGGCTCAGGGCCAGATACGCAGTATTTT. It encodes CASSQGGSGPDTQYF.

V is TRBV5-1 and J is TRBJ2-5; 10 bases agree with TRBD1. The germline V gene encodes CDR1 SGHRS and CDR2 YFSETQ. Trimming removed 3 bases from V and 2 bases from J; junction bases left unmatched: 4. The CDR3 extends over 15 amino acids. In DNA, the CDR3 is TGCGCCAGCAGCTCTCGGACAGGGGGGCAAGAGACCCAGTACTTC. This sequence encodes CASSSRTGGQETQYF.

This clone has just a few counts. The chain couples TRBV18 to TRBJ1-2, with no clear D. This CDR3 has 16 residues. From germline, CDR1 is KGHSH and CDR2 LQKENI. V lost 2 bases and J lost 8, with 21 bases in between. The CDR3 reads CASSPEAPPYFQGYTF. The CDR3 DNA is TGTGCCAGCTCACCAGAGGCACCCCCCTACTTCCAGGGCTACACCTTC.

As to this clone: Other DNA sequences in the same sample also yield this CDR3. In DNA form, the CDR3 reads TGCGCCAGCAGCCTCGGACAGGGGGCGAACACTGAAGCTTTCTTT. Translated, it gives CASSLGQGANTEAFF. The V call is TRBV5-1, the J call TRBJ1-1; TRBD1 aligns across 11 bases. J was trimmed by 1 base and V by 4 bases; bases with no gene match: 3. This CDR3 is built from 15 residues. Germline lookup yields CDR1 SGHRS and CDR2 YFSETQ.

The gene calls are TRBV3-1 (or the pseudogene TRBV3-2) and TRBJ1-1; 10 bases line up with TRBD1. The trim removed 0 bases at V and 2 bases at J, leaving 9 bases unmatched. This CDR3 has 18 residues. The germline V gene has CDR1 LGHDT and CDR2 YNNKEL (reference sequence). DNA of the CDR3: TGTGCCAGCAGCCAAGATCTCGACAGGGGGCGAGTAAACACTGAAGCTTTCTTT. This sequence encodes CASSQDLDRGRVNTEAFF.

The chain combines TRBV3-1 (or the pseudogene TRBV3-2) with TRBJ2-2; the match to TRBD1 covers 7 bases. Trimming removed 4 bases from V and 4 bases from J; junction bases left unmatched: 6. The germline V gene encodes CDR1 LGHDT and CDR2 YNNKEL (reference sequence). The CDR3 is 15 amino acids. CDR3 in DNA: TGTGCCAGCAGCCGACCGGGACAGAGCACCGGGGAGCTGTTTTTT. Protein product: CASSRPGQSTGELFF.

This chain uses TRBV2 with TRBJ1-6, with D perhaps TRBD1 (5 bases). CDR1 and CDR2 (germline): SNHLY, FYNNEI. This CDR3 is built from 19 residues. The V gene lost 3 bases and the J gene lost 4 bases, with 22 bases spanning the gap. For the CDR3, the DNA is TGTGCCAGCAGTGAGGTGGGCAGTCAAACCAGGGCGTATAATTCACCCCTCCACTTT. Protein sequence: CASSEVGSQTRAYNSPLHF.